One T cell receptor (beta chain) is described in this entry. The junction does not match germline at one end; this may be a read error. The sequenced fragment ends 3 residues before the CDR3 boundary, so the rest is inferred from the germline J gene. This sample is drawn from a study of T cell clonality in common variable immunodeficiency. Germline lookup yields CDR1 DFQATT and CDR2 SNEGSKA (reference sequence). The CDR3 loop spans 15 amino acids. Control and CVID samples contributed equal amounts of genomic DNA. Measured with immunoSEQ multiplex PCR; TCRdb has only the in-frame clones, and not every one. This sample includes about 42,000 clones with no singletons; its ten biggest clones take up 1.3% to 1.5%.

The gene calls are TRBV20-1 and TRBJ1-1; possibly TRBD1 for D (5 bases). Sequenced input: peripheral blood mononuclear cells. This TCR was sampled from a person between 18 and 69 years old in good health. The CDR3 DNA, read in part, is TGCGGTGCTAGAGATCAGACAGCCAGGAACACTGAA. Translating gives CGARDQTARNTE. The CDR3 reads in full as CGARDQTARNTEAFF.